The T cell receptor (beta chain) under discussion was sequenced for a study of blood T cell repertoires in COVID-19. The overall study: T cells, B-cell-depleted T cells, or PBMCs provided the cDNA or gDNA that served as material.

In the original processing: How many nucleated cells were present was estimated from reference gene primer amplification. Method: immunoSEQ multiplex PCR; TCRdb's copy keeps in-frame clones and lacks some. That table gives V, J and clone size, and the DNA gave D and trimming. The data show a few hundred thousand clones, 75% to 90% seen once. In Cohort 3, a recovered donor had either two negative PCRs, clearance, or symptom resolution. With 5 bases clipped from V and 7 bases from J, the junction kept 11 bases outside the gene matches. Germline V gene lookup returns CDR1 KGHSH and CDR2 LQKENI. CDR3 size: 16 residues.

The clonotype originates from a man aged 25 to 40 who had recovered from COVID-19. The chain carries TRBV18 and TRBJ1-6; TRBD1 aligns across 7 bases. Material: PBMCs or T cells enriched from blood (not recorded which). The DNA for the CDR3 is TGTGCCAGCTCAACATCTATGGGCAGGGGGAATTCACCCCTCCACTTT. Protein sequence: CASSTSMGRGNSPLHF.